This entry lists 28 T cell receptor beta chains sequenced from one sample in a study of blood T cell repertoires in COVID-19. Only in-frame clones appear in the TCRdb table, and some are missing; sequencing was by immunoSEQ multiplex PCR. The data contain about 160,000 clones, approximately 91% of them seen just once; the ten biggest clones take up approximately 0.5%. The sample comprised peripheral blood. The receptors derive from a man aged 50 to 59 with acute or convalescent COVID-19.

V usage is TRBV13 and J usage is TRBJ2-7; TRBD2 matches at 9 bases. This CDR3 comprises 18 residues. The J segment lost 6 bases and the V segment lost 5 bases, leaving 20 bases of the junction unmatched. The germline V gene encodes CDR1 PRHDT and CDR2 FYEKMQ (reference sequence). The CDR3: CASSRSGTSPNLLGEQYF. CDR3 in DNA: TGTGCCAGCAGCCGCTCCGGGACTAGCCCAAATCTACTGGGCGAGCAGTACTTC.

V is TRBV7-9 and J is TRBJ1-2; D possibly corresponds to TRBD1 (6 bases). CDR1 and CDR2 (germline): SEHNR, FQNEAQ (reference sequence). CDR3 length: 14 amino acids. The V and J ends lost 5 bases and 4 bases respectively, with 14 bases between them. CDR3: CASSTKGVGYGYTF. DNA for the CDR3: TGTGCCAGCAGCACGAAGGGGGTTGGCTATGGCTACACCTTC.

The chain couples TRBV6-5 to TRBJ2-2, with 9 bases matching TRBD1. Germline loops: CDR1 MNHEY, CDR2 SVGAGI. This CDR3 spans 13 amino acids. Trimming took 10 bases from V and 5 from J; bases not matched to a gene: 5. The CDR3 sequence is CANRDRVTGELFF. As DNA, the CDR3 is TGTGCCAACCGGGACAGGGTAACCGGGGAGCTGTTTTTT.

The genes are TRBV24-1 and TRBJ2-2, with D possibly being TRBD2 (5 bases). Germline assignment: CDR1 KGHDR and CDR2 SFDVKD. The CDR3 spans 16 residues. The germline V and J ends were trimmed by 3 bases and 6 bases, with 16 bases remaining between them. CDR3 sequence reads: CATSDISEGPAGELFF. CDR3 DNA: TGTGCCACCAGTGATATTTCAGAGGGCCCGGCCGGGGAGCTGTTTTTT.

This chain uses TRBV2 with TRBJ1-1, with 7 bases that match TRBD1. The CDR3 spans 14 residues. Germline CDR1 is SNHLY and CDR2 is FYNNEI. V lost 5 bases and J lost 0; bases outside the gene matches: 3. The DNA of the CDR3 is TGTGCCAGCAGTCTGACAGGGATGAACACTGAAGCTTTCTTT. Its translation is CASSLTGMNTEAFF.

The chain employs TRBV11-2 and TRBJ2-7; the D is unclear. This CDR3 is 13 amino acids long. CDR1 is SGHAT, CDR2 FQNNGV, per germline. The ends were cut back, 5 bases at V and 3 bases at J, with 11 bases in the middle. CDR3 sequence (DNA): TGTGCCAGCAGCCCGTGGTTAGACTACGAGCAGTACGTC. Protein product: CASSPWLDYEQYV.

This chain joins TRBV5-1 and TRBJ1-1; the match to TRBD1 covers 9 bases. V lost 1 base and J lost 4; bases outside the gene matches: 11. The CDR3 has 17 residues. Germline lookup yields CDR1 SGHRS and CDR2 YFSETQ. The CDR3 here is CASSLLGGQGLSTEAFF. In DNA form, the CDR3 reads TGCGCCAGCAGCTTGTTGGGGGGACAGGGTTTGAGCACTGAAGCTTTCTTT.

This sequence joins TRBV19 and TRBJ1-6; possibly TRBD1 for D (5 bases). Trimming took 6 bases from V and 4 from J, leaving 10 bases between them. The V gene's germline CDR1 is LNHDA and CDR2 SQIVND (reference sequence). The CDR3 totals 14 residues. CDR3 sequence (DNA): TGTGCCAGTAGACCCGGGGGATATAATTCACCCCTCCACTTT. This encodes CASRPGGYNSPLHF.

The V and J genes are TRBV7-9 and TRBJ1-1, with a possible D match to TRBD1 (5 bases). The CDR3 consists of 15 residues. Between the trimmed V and J ends, which lost 2 bases and 1 base, there was a span of 11 bases. Germline CDR1 reads SEHNR; CDR2 reads FQNEAQ (reference sequence). The CDR3 region is CASSLLRGTNTEAFF. The CDR3 DNA is TGTGCCAGCAGCTTATTGCGGGGCACGAACACTGAAGCTTTCTTT. Full variable domain (remainder filled in from reference TRBV7-9 and TRBJ1-1): DTGVSQNPRHKITKRGQNVTFRCDPISEHNRLYWYRQTLGQGPEFLTYFQNEAQLEKSRLLSDRFSAERPKGSFSTLEIQRTEQGDSAMYLCASSLLRGTNTEAFFGQGTRLTVV.

The chain is built from TRBV7-2 and TRBJ2-5; 8 nucleotides align to TRBD2. The tail of the sequence fits TRBJ2-7 better, so the J call may be wrong. The length of the CDR3 is 18 residues. Germline CDR1 SGHTA, CDR2 FQGNSA. CDR3 DNA: TGTGCCAGCAGCTTTAATCTCGGGGCTAGCGGGTTAACCTACGAGCAGTACTTC. It is translated as CASSFNLGASGLTYEQYF.

This chain joins TRBV6-4 and TRBJ2-3; 8 nucleotides match TRBD2. The CDR3 has 15 amino acids. Germline CDR1 and CDR2: MRHNA and SNTAGT. The trim removed 5 bases at V and 0 bases at J, leaving 4 bases unmatched. Written as DNA, the CDR3 is TGTGCCAGCAGTCCCACTAGCGGTAGCACAGATACGCAGTATTTT. It specifies CASSPTSGSTDTQYF.

The chain joins TRBV7-9 to TRBJ1-3, with D possibly being TRBD1 (6 bases). The CDR3 sequence is 16 residues long. Germline CDR1 reads SEHNR; CDR2 reads FQNEAQ (reference sequence). V shed 5 bases and J shed 1 base, with 15 bases lying between them. CDR3 amino acids: CASSPKGGSSGNTIYF. CDR3 DNA: TGTGCCAGCAGCCCAAAGGGGGGGTCTTCTGGAAACACCATATATTTT.

The table lists this clone with a count of one. The rearrangement uses TRBV7-3 and TRBJ1-3, with D unclear. From germline, CDR1 is SGHTA and CDR2 FQGTGA. V was cut by 5 bases and J by 2 bases, with 13 bases left in between. This CDR3 has 15 amino acids. In DNA form, the CDR3 reads TGTGCCAGCAGCGAGGCACCGGGAGCTGGAAACACCATATATTTT. It encodes CASSEAPGAGNTIYF.

V gene TRBV5-6 combines with J gene TRBJ1-2; no definite D call. The germline gives CDR1 SGHDT, CDR2 YYEEEE. Trimming cost V 0 bases and J 0 bases, with 21 bases left between them. This CDR3 is built from 19 residues. CDR3 residues: CASSLVRQNMGGTNYGYTF. The CDR3 region has the DNA TGTGCCAGCAGCTTGGTCCGCCAAAACATGGGAGGAACTAACTATGGCTACACCTTC. Combining the CDR3 with reference TRBV5-6 and TRBJ1-2 gives the whole variable domain DAGVTQSPTHLIKTRGQQVTLRCSPKSGHDTVSWYQQALGQGPQFIFQYYEEEERQRGNFPDRFSGHQFPNYSSELNVNALLLGDSALYLCASSLVRQNMGGTNYGYTFGSGTRLTVV.

The chain joins TRBV24-1 to TRBJ2-2, with 11 bases that match TRBD1. Unmatched junction bases numbered 3, after V lost 2 bases and J lost 5 bases. CDR1 and CDR2 (germline): KGHDR, SFDVKD. The CDR3 contains 16 residues. The CDR3 coding sequence is TGTGCCACCAGTGATTCGGGACAGGGGGAAACCGGGGAGCTGTTTTTT. Translating it yields CATSDSGQGETGELFF.

The chain uses TRBV5-1 and TRBJ2-5, with D maybe TRBD2 (5 bases). This CDR3 has 13 residues. Germline V gives CDR1 SGHRS, CDR2 YFSETQ. V lost 1 base and J 7 bases, leaving 11 bases between the germline ends. The CDR3 DNA reads TGCGCCAGCAGCTTGAACGGGGAAGGGACCCAGTACTTC. As protein: CASSLNGEGTQYF.

The genes are TRBV6-2 or TRBV6-3 and TRBJ1-5; the match to TRBD1 covers 10 bases. J gave up 6 bases and V 5 bases, and 4 bases lay outside the gene matches. This CDR3 contains 14 residues. Germline V CDR1 and CDR2: MNHEY, SVGEGT. CDR3 bases: TGTGCCAGCAGTGCGAGACAGGGGGCTCAGCCCCAGCATTTT. Amino acids: CASSARQGAQPQHF.

This clone was seen a single time. The chain carries TRBV15 and TRBJ1-1; 8 nucleotides align to TRBD1. The CDR3 contains 17 residues. Per germline, CDR1 LNHNV and CDR2 YYDKDF (reference sequence). Unmatched junction bases numbered 13, after V lost 1 base and J lost 6 bases. For the CDR3, the DNA is TGTGCCACCAGCAGAGTAGCAGGGGGCACGGGTAGTGCTGAAGCTTTCTTT. Translating it yields CATSRVAGGTGSAEAFF.

The chain carries TRBV4-2 and TRBJ1-2; 11 bases are shared with TRBD1. Germline assignment: CDR1 LGHNA and CDR2 YNFKEQ. The CDR3 is 14 residues long. J gave up 3 bases and V 4 bases, and 1 base lay outside the gene matches. CDR3 sequence (DNA): TGTGCCAGCAGCCTGGGACAGGGGGACTATGGCTACACCTTC. This sequence encodes CASSLGQGDYGYTF.

V is TRBV28 and J is TRBJ1-2; 12 bases fit TRBD1. V was clipped by 3 bases and J by 3 bases; unmatched bases: 8. This CDR3 comprises 17 residues. CDR1 and CDR2 (germline): MDHEN, SYDVKM. The CDR3 region has the DNA TGTGCCAGCAGTTTGGGGACCGGGACAGGGGGCTACTATGGCTACACCTTC. This gives the protein CASSLGTGTGGYYGYTF.

J is TRBJ1-3 and V is TRBV28, with 8 bases aligning to TRBD1. Losses at the gene ends were 1 base for V and 15 bases for J; bases not matched to a gene: 14. CDR1 is MDHEN, CDR2 SYDVKM, per germline. This CDR3 spans 15 amino acids. DNA for the CDR3: TGTGCCAGCAGTTTATCGGACAGGGCGGTATGGACGAGATATTTT. Translation: CASSLSDRAVWTRYF.

This chain joins TRBV6-5 and TRBJ2-2; the D is unclear. The CDR3 has 14 amino acids. The V end lost 4 bases, the J end lost 0 bases, and 6 bases lay between the germline ends. Germline CDR1 is MNHEY and CDR2 is SVGAGI. This chain's CDR3 is CASSSTPNTGELFF. CDR3 DNA: TGTGCCAGCAGTTCTACTCCGAACACCGGGGAGCTGTTTTTT.

V is TRBV7-9 and J is TRBJ1-5; D gene uncertain. The V and J ends lost 1 base and 7 bases respectively, with 11 bases between them. The germline V gene has CDR1 SEHNR and CDR2 FQNEAQ (reference sequence). This CDR3 spans 14 amino acids. The CDR3 coding sequence is TGTGCCAGCAGCTTAGATGGGGAGTGGCAGCCCCAGCATTTT. Translated: CASSLDGEWQPQHF.

This clone has a single count. The chain is built from TRBV15 and TRBJ1-4; D gene uncertain. Per the germline V gene, CDR1 is LNHNV and CDR2 is YYDKDF (reference sequence). This CDR3 is built from 15 residues. V was cut by 8 bases and J by 3 bases, with 16 bases left in between. The CDR3 DNA follows: TGTGCCACCCAAAACTTCGATGCCGCTAATGAAAAACTGTTTTTT. This codes for CATQNFDAANEKLFF.

The CDR3 spells CASSLYSRGPSIQYF. The DNA for the CDR3 is TGTGCCAGCAGCTTGTATTCCAGAGGTCCCAGCATTCAGTACTTC. The chain couples TRBV5-6 to TRBJ2-4; D is unclear. Trimming removed 1 base at V and 9 bases at J, with 17 bases between. This CDR3 spans 15 amino acids. Germline CDR1 and CDR2: SGHDT and YYEEEE.

This clone was seen a single time. The rearrangement links TRBV9 to TRBJ1-3; D call uncertain. Germline V lookup: CDR1 SGDLS, CDR2 YYNGEE. The CDR3 covers 15 residues. V gave up 0 bases and J gave up 0 bases, with 7 bases separating them. The CDR3 here is CASSVGLSSGNTIYF. The DNA for the CDR3 is TGTGCCAGCAGCGTAGGGCTTTCCTCTGGAAACACCATATATTTT.

The chain uses TRBV3-1 (or the pseudogene TRBV3-2) and TRBJ2-3, with TRBD2 matching 9 bases. Germline lookup yields CDR1 LGHDT and CDR2 YNNKEL (reference sequence). The CDR3 totals 16 residues. Trimming took 1 base from V and 5 from J; bases not matched to a gene: 7. As DNA, the CDR3 is TGTGCCAGCAGCCAAGGGGCGGGAGGGATCCAAGATACGCAGTATTTT. Its translation is CASSQGAGGIQDTQYF.

V and J are TRBV3-1 (or the pseudogene TRBV3-2) and TRBJ2-1; perhaps TRBD2 as D (6 bases). Between the trimmed V and J ends, which lost 4 bases and 7 bases, there was a span of 17 bases. This CDR3 region has 15 residues. Germline loops: CDR1 LGHDT, CDR2 YNNKEL (reference sequence). The CDR3 sequence: CASSRGFGTLNEQFF. DNA for the CDR3: TGTGCCAGCAGCCGAGGATTTGGGACTTTGAATGAGCAGTTCTTC.